This T cell receptor (beta chain) was sequenced in a study of beta chain features in type 1 diabetes. Study-level findings and limits: Relative to healthy donors, patients appeared to have naive, central memory and Treg TCRB repertoires that were more similar. Resolution of whether HLA type affects TCRB rearrangement was not achieved here.

Every single donor gave one heparinised blood draw, and these averaged roughly 0.11 L. Cell sorting via CD45RO/CCR7/CD25/CD127/CD95/CD27 was performed to obtain CD4+ naive, central memory, regulatory and stem cell-like memory cells. In the case of this clone: What it recognizes is unknown.

Trimming pared 5 bases from V and 0 bases from J, leaving 14 bases between. The CDR3 consists of 15 residues. Germline V lookup: CDR1 SGHTA, CDR2 FQGNSA. The investigators reverse transcribed all of the isolated RNA, so they sequenced expressed TCRB transcripts. The protocol was immunoSEQ multiplex PCR, while the TCRdb copy is restricted to in-frame clones and leaves out a portion. Counted here are 130,000 to 150,000 clones, roughly 50% occurring once; the ten biggest clones make up around 0.43%. The TCR comes from a young man in good health. Specimen: Tregs from blood. This chain joins TRBV7-2 and TRBJ2-7; D possibly corresponds to TRBD2 (6 bases). The chain's CDR3 is CASSRDLLISYEQYF. The CDR3 DNA sequence: TGTGCCAGCAGCCGGGACTTACTCATCTCCTACGAGCAGTACTTC.